The clone carrying this TCR beta chain was observed a few times. Individual cDNA molecules received unique molecular identifiers during library preparation. TCRdb re-analysed the 5' RACE reads in MiXCR, keeping a single row per CDR3 protein. The table includes tens of thousands of distinct CDR3 sequences, about 9.8% detected once. The germline V gene has CDR1 SEHNR and CDR2 FQNEAQ (reference sequence). CDR3 length equals 15 residues. This entry comes from a study of early T cells in non-severe SARS-CoV-2 infection. Across the whole study: Alpha and beta chains were unpaired, from unsorted whole-blood bulk RNA.

Sequencing input: whole blood. V usage is TRBV7-9 and J usage is TRBJ2-2, with 13 bases identical to TRBD2. The receptor was derived from an adult who was a healthcare worker with PCR-confirmed SARS-CoV-2 infection or an uninfected control (not recorded which). CDR3 protein: CASGLAGTNTGELFF. The CDR3 coding sequence is TGTGCGTCGGGACTAGCGGGGACTAACACCGGGGAGCTGTTTTTT. Complete variable domain (other parts from reference TRBV7-9 and TRBJ2-2): DTGVSQNPRHKITKRGQNVTFRCDPISEHNRLYWYRQTLGQGPEFLTYFQNEAQLEKSRLLSDRFSAERPKGSFSTLEIQRTEQGDSAMYLCASGLAGTNTGELFFGEGSRLTVL.